The present T cell receptor beta chain was sequenced within a study of breast tumors, draining lymph nodes, adjacent tissues. Axillary draining lymph nodes of breast cancer patients supplied the node samples. This clonotype was detected many times. Its antigen is undetermined. Germline V gene data show CDR1 as KGHDR and CDR2 as SFDVKD. Trimming cost V 4 bases and J 2 bases; bases outside gene matches: 9. The CDR3 totals 16 residues. MiXCR was run by TCRdb on the multiplex PCR reads, yielding one entry per CDR3 protein. This sample yields about 130,000 distinct CDR3 sequences, of which 21% are seen a single time; 2.2% belongs to the top ten. General observations from the study: Tumor TCR diversity was below lymph nodes but above nontumor tissue. Data only fit, rather than demonstrated, lymph node origin of most tumor T cells. Most tumor T cells seemingly derive from lymph node, then expand in tumor. Tumor and nontumor repertoires were significantly more similar in luminal-like than in basal-like breast cancer.

Sequencing was done on a sample of axillary lymph node tissue. The sequence derives from a female donor with breast cancer. Some clones in this sample may be carry-over from other donors' samples. The chain recombines TRBV24-1 with TRBJ2-7; 8 bases are shared with TRBD1. For the CDR3, the DNA is TGTGCCACCAGTGACCGGACAGGGACGAGCCCCTACGAGCAGTACTTC. This encodes CATSDRTGTSPYEQYF.